This T cell receptor beta chain is drawn from a study of control samples from healthy donors and cancer patients. Germline CDR1 and CDR2: MNHEY and SMNVEV (reference sequence). Trimming pared 5 bases from V and 0 bases from J, leaving 11 bases between. This CDR3 is 15 amino acids long. Generated by immunoSEQ multiplex PCR, the TCRdb table keeps only in-frame clones and is missing some. The table records over 150,000 clones, 94% of them present only once. The chain employs TRBV27 and TRBJ1-5; the D gene is possibly TRBD1 (6 bases). Sequencing used PBMCs. The TCR originated in a man aged 55 to 70 with colorectal cancer. CDR3 protein: CASSPGQISNQPQHF. CDR3 bases: TGTGCCAGCAGTCCCGGACAGATTAGCAATCAGCCCCAGCATTTT.